This TCR beta chain was documented in a study of Ad26.COV2.S vaccination and SARS-CoV-2 variants. Regarding treatment: 19 received Ad26.COV2.S at low or high dose, single or two shots; 5 received placebo; per-sample allocation not given. Sampling took place 63 days after the first vaccine or placebo injection. The assay was immunoSEQ multiplex PCR, and TCRdb's table has in-frame clones only and misses some. The data contain roughly 700,000 clones, approximately 88% of them singletons. This receptor was obtained from a person between 18 and 65 years old who received the Ad26.COV2.S COVID-19 vaccine or a placebo. The source was peripheral blood, collected in a trial of Ad26.COV2.S vaccine versus placebo.

This CDR3 is CASSLNGGEGYTF. CDR3 nucleotide sequence: TGTGCCAGCAGTTTAAACGGGGGGGAAGGCTACACCTTC. The chain uses TRBV27 and TRBJ1-2, with D possibly matching TRBD1 (5 bases). V shed 2 bases and J shed 8 bases, with 12 bases lying between them. The CDR3 loop spans 13 amino acids. Germline CDR1 and CDR2: MNHEY and SMNVEV (reference sequence).